The source of this TCR beta chain is a study of identical twins. Whole-study findings and limits: Excess sharing by twins proved weaker in beta out-of-frame sequences. Out-of-frame TCR alpha sharing in monozygotic twins exceeded recombination model predictions.

Many counts were recorded for this clonotype. As yet, its antigen is unknown. Template switching added a universal primer site, and cDNA bore unique molecular identifiers. Each CDR3 protein is one row after TCRdb ran MiXCR on the 5' RACE reads. The sample lists 650,000 to 800,000 distinct CDR3 sequences; 8.6% were seen once. The V end lost 1 base, the J end lost 1 base, and 7 bases lay between the germline ends. Germline CDR1 reads LGHNA; CDR2 reads YNFKEQ. The length of the CDR3 is 14 residues. These records were also assigned to another study, of yellow fever vaccine responses in identical twins. That report notes: Twins reportedly showed a vaccine T cell response that seemed partly convergent and partly personalized.

V gene TRBV4-2 combines with J gene TRBJ1-1; D is uncertain. This clonotype was sampled from a woman aged 18-29 years in good health. Sample: PBMCs. The CDR3 sequence is CASSQGTENTEAFF. For the CDR3, the DNA is TGTGCCAGCAGCCAAGGTACGGAGAACACTGAAGCTTTCTTT.